The text below deals with one TCR beta chain. It lacks a known antigen. Base quality data are lacking; no much larger clone is found one base away. The protocol used for the library was 5' RACE. The instrument given in TCRdb is Illumina HiSeq 2500. A second PCR of about 6 to 12 cycles was run with a J-beta primer mix and a sample-barcoded 5' primer. A template-switch 5' adaptor carrying 12 random nucleotides introduced a unique molecular identifier onto each TCR beta cDNA molecule. Each sample yielded at least 3 million CDR3-containing paired-end reads. All of the RNA was converted into first-strand cDNA using the Mint cDNA synthesis kit, with a TRBC-specific oligonucleotide serving as the primer. Following uracil-DNA glycosylase treatment, a first 18-cycle PCR with universal primers M1SS and BC2_uni_R was performed on all cDNA. The paper's processing steps were these. Normalization of each sample was performed by random selection of 1 million high-quality reads, each carrying a distinct molecular identifier. Instead of being binned into consensus sequences, reads that shared molecular identifiers were thrown out. CDR3 identification, clonotype clustering and error correction used MiTCR with a Q25 quality threshold and the strictest error-elimination algorithm. A nonparametric unseen species model with Euler transformation was used to estimate lower-bound total TCR beta diversity. In-frame beta chains were kept once TCRdb had trimmed the public reads at Q25 with fastp and called clones with MiXCR. CDR3 protein sequences are deduplicated, and each keeps its most common genes and DNA. What appears here as the V and J calls and clone size reflects TCRdb's work, not the paper's. This sample has hundreds of thousands of distinct CDR3 sequences in its table, and around 68% of those were observed once. Around a quarter of the sample rests with the top ten.

The data derive from a study of blood T cells in healthy people across ages (dated by TCRdb to 2013 to 2016). About the full investigation: In model experiments, template switching captured about one uniquely barcoded TCR beta cDNA molecule for every two T cells. The study measured age-related changes in TCR beta repertoire diversity using deep sequencing normalized with unique cDNA molecular identifiers. Donors were grouped into four age groups: young (average roughly 17 years), middle-aged (roughly 37), aged (about 59) and long-lived (around 80). To avoid experimental bias, donors of different ages were spread randomly across the sequencing lanes. The study analyzed two additional independent replicas of 1 million unique cDNA reads from the same blood draw for two donors, one aged 18 to 29 and one aged 80 or older. On the study overall, not on this receptor specifically: As age increased, observed TCR beta diversity per million T cells dropped in a roughly linear way, and a significant reduction was already evident by age about 40. Donor CMV infection status was unknown, potentially confounding age-related changes in expanded clonotypes. Observed TCR beta diversity correlated strongly with the percentage of naive T cells measured by flow cytometry. The long-lived group showed more naive CD4+ T cells, fewer expanded clones and increased TCR diversity than the aged group, suggesting age selection. Estimates of total diversity based on one million sequenced T cells were regarded as lower bounds and as underestimates. Conclusive comparison of naive and antigen-experienced compartments was prevented by the profiling of bulk unsorted PBMCs.

The 40 or so donors, aged about 6 to 100 years, were systemically healthy Caucasian individuals from Russia. Around 10 milliliters of peripheral blood were drawn from each donor into EDTA-treated Vacutainer tubes. Ficoll-Paque density-gradient centrifugation was used to isolate PBMCs, with at least 6.5 million obtained per sample. Trizol reagent was used to extract total RNA from the PBMCs, yielding at least 6 micrograms per sample. For every donor, flow cytometry on a PBMC aliquot measured the percentage of naive CD45RAhigh/CD27high T cells. The TCR sequence derives from a man aged 30 to 45 in good health. The sequencing input was blood.

The DNA is as follows: TGTGCCATCAGTGAACAGGGGGCTAGGGATGAGCAGTTCTTC. Translated, it reads CAISEQGARDEQFF. The rearranged segments are TRBV10-3 and TRBJ2-1; TRBD1 agrees with 9 junctional bases. Relative to germline, V is missing 3 bases and J is missing 8 bases, with 5 bases of the junction outside any gene match. For CDR1 and CDR2, the germline V gene lists ENHRY and SYGVKD. The cysteine opens and the phenylalanine closes a CDR3 of 14 amino acids. The DNA shown is the 42-base CDR3, in frame from base 1.